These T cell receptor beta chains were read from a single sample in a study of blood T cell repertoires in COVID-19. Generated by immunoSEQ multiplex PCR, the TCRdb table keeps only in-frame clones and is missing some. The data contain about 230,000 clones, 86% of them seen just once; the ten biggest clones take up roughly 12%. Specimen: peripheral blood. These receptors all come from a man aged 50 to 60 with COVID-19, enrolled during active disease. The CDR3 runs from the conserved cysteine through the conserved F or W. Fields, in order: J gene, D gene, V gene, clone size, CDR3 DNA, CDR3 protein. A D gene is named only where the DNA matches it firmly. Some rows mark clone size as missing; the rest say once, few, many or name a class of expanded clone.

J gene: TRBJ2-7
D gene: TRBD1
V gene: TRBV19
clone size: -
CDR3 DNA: TGTGCCAGTAGTATCGGACAGGGTACCTACGAGCAGTACTTC
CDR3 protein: CASSIGQGTYEQYF

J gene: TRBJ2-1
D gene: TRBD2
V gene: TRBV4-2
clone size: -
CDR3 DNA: TGTGCCAGCAGCCAAGGTGCGGGAGGGATTAGGGATGAGCAGTTCTTC
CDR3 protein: CASSQGAGGIRDEQFF

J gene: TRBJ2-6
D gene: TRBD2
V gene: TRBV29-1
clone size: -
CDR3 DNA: TGCAGCGTTGCTCCGACTAGCGGTAGCTCTGGGGCCAACGTCCTGACTTTC
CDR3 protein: CSVAPTSGSSGANVLTF

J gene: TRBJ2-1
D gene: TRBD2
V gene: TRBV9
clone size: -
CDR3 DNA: TGTGCCAGCAGCGAACAGACTAGCTTCAATGAGCAGTTCTTC
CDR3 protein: CASSEQTSFNEQFF

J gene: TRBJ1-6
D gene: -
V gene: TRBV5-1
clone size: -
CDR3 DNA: TGCGCCAGCAGCTTCGATAATTCACCCCTCCACTTT
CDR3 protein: CASSFDNSPLHF

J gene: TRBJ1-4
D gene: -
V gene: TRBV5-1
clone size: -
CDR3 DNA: TGCGCCAGCAGCTTGGTCAGGAATGAAAAACTGTTTTTT
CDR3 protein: CASSLVRNEKLFF

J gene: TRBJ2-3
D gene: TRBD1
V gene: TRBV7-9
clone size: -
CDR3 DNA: TGTGCCAGCAGCAAAAGCCGAACAGGGGAAGATACGCAGTATTTT
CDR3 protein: CASSKSRTGEDTQYF

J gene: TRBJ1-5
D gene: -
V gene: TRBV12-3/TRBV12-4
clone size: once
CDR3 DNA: TGTGCCAGCAGTTCGACAGGCCAGCCCCAGCATTTT
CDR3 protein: CASSSTGQPQHF

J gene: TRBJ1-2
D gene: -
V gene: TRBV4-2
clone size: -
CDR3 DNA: TGTGCCAGCAGCCAAGATCGTCAGGTCTTCTATGGCTACACCTTC
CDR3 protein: CASSQDRQVFYGYTF

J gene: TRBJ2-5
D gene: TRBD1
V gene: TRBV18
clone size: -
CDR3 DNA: TGTGCCAGCTCACCACTTCCGGCAGGGGGAGAGACCCAGTACTTC
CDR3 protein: CASSPLPAGGETQYF

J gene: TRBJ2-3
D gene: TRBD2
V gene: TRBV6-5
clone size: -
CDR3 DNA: TGTGCCAGCAGTCGGACTAGGGAAGATACGCAGTATTTT
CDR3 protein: CASSRTREDTQYF

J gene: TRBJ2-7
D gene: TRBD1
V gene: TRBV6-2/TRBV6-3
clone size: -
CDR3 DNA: TGTGCCAGCAGTTACACCGCGAGGACAGGGGGTTTCTACGAGCAGTACTTC
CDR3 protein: CASSYTARTGGFYEQYF

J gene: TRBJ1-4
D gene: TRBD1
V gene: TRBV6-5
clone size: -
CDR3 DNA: TGTGCCAGCAGGGTAGGGACAGCGGGTGAAAAACTGTTTTTT
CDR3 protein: CASRVGTAGEKLFF

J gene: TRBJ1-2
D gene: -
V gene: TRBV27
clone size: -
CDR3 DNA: TGTGCCAGCAGTACAACAGGGTCGGATGGCTACACCTTC
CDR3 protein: CASSTTGSDGYTF

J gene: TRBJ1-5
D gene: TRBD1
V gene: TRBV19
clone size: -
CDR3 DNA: TGTGCCAGTAGGAGACAGGGAAACCAACAGCCCCAGCATTTT
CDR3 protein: CASRRQGNQQPQHF

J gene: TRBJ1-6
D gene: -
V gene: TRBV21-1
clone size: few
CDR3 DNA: TGTGCCAGCAGCAAAGCGCTCGCCCAGGTCTTTTATTTTCCCCTCCACTTT
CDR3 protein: CASSKALAQVFYFPLHF

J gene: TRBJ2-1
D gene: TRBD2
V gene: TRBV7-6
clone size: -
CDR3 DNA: TGTGCCAGCAGCTTTCTTGGGACTAGCGGGAGTTATGAGCAGTTCTTC
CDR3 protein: CASSFLGTSGSYEQFF

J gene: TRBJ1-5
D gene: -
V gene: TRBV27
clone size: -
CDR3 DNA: TGTGCCAGCAGTCCAGGGAGGGAGCCCCAGCATTTT
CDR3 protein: CASSPGREPQHF

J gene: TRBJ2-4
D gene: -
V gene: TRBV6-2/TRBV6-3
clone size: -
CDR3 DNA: TGTGCCAGCAGTTACTCCGGGATGGGGGGCATTCAGTACTTC
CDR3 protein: CASSYSGMGGIQYF

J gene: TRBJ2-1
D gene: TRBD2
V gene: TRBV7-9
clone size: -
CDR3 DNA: TGTGCCAGCAGCTCTAGCGGTCCCACTCTCTCCTACAATGAGCAGTTCTTC
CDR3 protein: CASSSSGPTLSYNEQFF

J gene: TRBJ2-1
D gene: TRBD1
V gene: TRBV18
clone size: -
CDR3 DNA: TGTGCCAGCTCACCGAGGGACAGGGGGCAGCTTTGGAATGAGCAGTTCTTC
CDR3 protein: CASSPRDRGQLWNEQFF

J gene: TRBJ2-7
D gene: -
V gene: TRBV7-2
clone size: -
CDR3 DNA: TGTGCCAGCAGCTCAAACCGGGACTACGAGCAGTACTTC
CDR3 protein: CASSSNRDYEQYF